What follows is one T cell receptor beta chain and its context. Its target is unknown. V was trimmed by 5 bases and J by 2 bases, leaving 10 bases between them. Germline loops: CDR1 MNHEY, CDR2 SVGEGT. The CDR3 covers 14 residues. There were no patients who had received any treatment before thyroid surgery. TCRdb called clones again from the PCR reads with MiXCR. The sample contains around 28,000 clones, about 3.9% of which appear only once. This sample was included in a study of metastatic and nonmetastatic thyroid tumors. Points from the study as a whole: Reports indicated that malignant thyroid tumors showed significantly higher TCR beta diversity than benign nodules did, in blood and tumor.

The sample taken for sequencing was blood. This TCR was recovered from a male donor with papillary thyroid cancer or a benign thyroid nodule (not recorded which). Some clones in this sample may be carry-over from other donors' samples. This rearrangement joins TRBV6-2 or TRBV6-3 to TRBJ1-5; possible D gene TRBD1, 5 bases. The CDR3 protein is CASSVGGGNQPQHF. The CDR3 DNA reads TGTGCCAGCAGTGTTGGAGGGGGCAATCAGCCCCAGCATTTT.